This entry lists 20 T cell receptor beta chains sequenced from one sample in a study of shared clonotypes between healthy human individuals. Profiled with immunoSEQ multiplex PCR; TCRdb holds only in-frame clones, not every one. This table holds over 850,000 clones, about 84% found once. The sequenced sample was memory CD4+ T cells from PBMCs. Subset indicated: CD45RA-negative fraction. Receptors were obtained from a man in his late teens or twenties in good health. Some clones in this sample may be carry-over from other donors' samples.

The J gene is TRBJ1-2, the V gene TRBV28; D unclear. The V end was cut by 2 bases, the J end by 10 bases, with 14 bases between. Looked up from germline, CDR1 is MDHEN and CDR2 is SYDVKM. The CDR3 totals 13 residues. The CDR3 nucleotides are TGTGCCAGCAGTTTAGCAACCCGGTTGTTCTACACCTTC. Its protein is CASSLATRLFYTF.

The chain recombines TRBV28 with TRBJ2-7, with 7 nucleotides matching TRBD1. The ends lost 6 bases at V and 4 bases at J; junction bases unmatched: 9. The CDR3 loop spans 14 amino acids. Germline CDR1 is MDHEN and CDR2 is SYDVKM. The CDR3 protein is CASSMGRGPYEQYF. CDR3 DNA sequence: TGTGCCAGCAGCATGGGAAGGGGGCCGTACGAGCAGTACTTC.

The rearrangement joins TRBV5-4 to TRBJ2-5; 8 nucleotides match TRBD1. Germline CDR1 reads SGHNT; CDR2 reads YYREEE (reference sequence). The V segment lost 2 bases and the J segment 5 bases; nucleotides outside the gene matches: 5. There are 14 residues in the CDR3. CDR3 amino acids: CASSFARGRETQYF. DNA of the CDR3: TGTGCCAGCAGCTTTGCCAGGGGGCGGGAGACCCAGTACTTC.

The chain has TRBV5-1 and TRBJ2-5; 15 nucleotides line up with TRBD2. The CDR3 totals 17 residues. CDR1 SGHRS and CDR2 YFSETQ come from the germline V gene. The V and J ends lost 4 bases and 1 base, in that order; junction bases with no gene match: 5. The DNA for the CDR3 is TGCGCCAGCAGCGGCGGACTAGCGGGAGGGGTCCAAGAGACCCAGTACTTC. It yields the protein CASSGGLAGGVQETQYF.

V usage is TRBV6-5 and J usage is TRBJ2-7, with TRBD1 as a possible D gene (5 bases). CDR1 MNHEY and CDR2 SVGAGI come from the germline V gene. V shed 1 base and J shed 3 bases, with 13 bases lying between them. The length of the CDR3 is 15 residues. Here the CDR3 DNA reads TGTGCCAGCAGTTACTACAAGGGGCAAAACTACGAGCAGTACTTC. It translates to CASSYYKGQNYEQYF.

The V call is TRBV27, the J call TRBJ2-3; the match to TRBD2 covers 10 bases. CDR1 is MNHEY, CDR2 SMNVEV, per germline (reference sequence). V lost 6 bases and J lost 2; bases outside the gene matches: 17. The CDR3 spans 19 residues. CDR3 DNA: TGTGCCAGCAGATACAGGGTAACTAGCGGGATACCATTCACAGATACGCAGTATTTT. Its protein is CASRYRVTSGIPFTDTQYF.

The rearrangement links TRBV27 to TRBJ2-2; 10 nucleotides line up with TRBD2. Germline V lookup: CDR1 MNHEY, CDR2 SMNVEV (reference sequence). J lost 9 bases, V lost 1 base, and 5 bases had no gene match. This CDR3 contains 15 residues. The CDR3 bases are TGTGCCAGCAGTTTATTACTAGCGGGGACCAGGGAGCTGTTTTTT. Translation: CASSLLLAGTRELFF.

In regard to this clone: The sample has other DNA sequences that encode this CDR3 too. The V call is TRBV11-2, the J call TRBJ1-1; tentatively, D is TRBD1 (6 bases). CDR3 length: 13 amino acids. Germline V gene sequence: CDR1 SGHAT, CDR2 FQNNGV. V was clipped by 3 bases and J by 2 bases, with 7 bases between them. DNA of the CDR3: TGTGCCAGCAGCTTGGGGACAAACACTGAAGCTTTCTTT. This codes for CASSLGTNTEAFF.

J is TRBJ1-2 and V is TRBV7-2, with D maybe TRBD1 (5 bases). Germline V CDR1 and CDR2: SGHTA, FQGNSA. The CDR3 is 12 residues long. V was trimmed by 5 bases and J by 5 bases, leaving 9 bases between them. The CDR3 sequence: CASSPDRYGYTF. The DNA for the CDR3 is TGTGCCAGCAGCCCCGACAGATATGGCTACACCTTC.

The V gene is TRBV30, the J gene TRBJ2-5, with 10 bases aligning to TRBD2. Germline V lookup: CDR1 GTSNPN, CDR2 SVGIG (reference sequence). The CDR3 totals 15 residues. Germline trimming cut 0 bases from V and 9 bases from J; bases unmatched to any gene: 10. The CDR3 bases are TGTGCCTGGAGTGTACTTGGGACTAGCGCCTCGGCCCAGTACTTC. The encoded protein is CAWSVLGTSASAQYF. Together with reference TRBV30 and TRBJ2-5, the CDR3 gives the full variable domain: SQTIHQWPATLVQPVGSPLSLECTVEGTSNPNLYWYRQAAGRGLQLLFYSVGIGQISSEVPQNLSASRPQDRQFILSSKKLLLSDSGFYLCAWSVLGTSASAQYFGPGTRLLVL.

The genes are TRBV15 and TRBJ1-3; D may be TRBD1 (6 bases). CDR1 and CDR2 from the germline V gene are LNHNV and YYDKDF (reference sequence). The CDR3 runs to 17 residues. The V end was cut by 0 bases, the J end by 2 bases, with 14 bases between. CDR3 in amino acids: CATSRDRAGATGNTIYF. The DNA for the CDR3 is TGTGCCACCAGCAGAGATCGCGCAGGGGCTACTGGAAACACCATATATTTT.

The count of this clone is one. The chain uses TRBV15 and TRBJ1-1; D remains ambiguous. CDR3 length: 16 amino acids. Between the trimmed V and J ends, which lost 0 bases and 1 base, there was a span of 12 bases. CDR1 LNHNV and CDR2 YYDKDF come from the germline V gene (reference sequence). CDR3 DNA sequence: TGTGCCACCAGCAGAGATCCCGGGTTGAGGAACACTGAAGCTTTCTTT. This encodes CATSRDPGLRNTEAFF.

This chain uses TRBV14 with TRBJ2-5, with D possibly being TRBD1 or TRBD2 (6 bases each). Trimming left V 1 base short and J 7 bases short, with 13 bases between. CDR3 size: 14 residues. Germline CDR1 reads SGHDN; CDR2 reads FVKESK. CDR3 sequence reads: CASSQATGAGTQYF. CDR3 DNA sequence: TGTGCCAGCAGCCAAGCAACGGGGGCCGGGACCCAGTACTTC.

This sequence joins TRBV7-2 and TRBJ2-7; tentatively, D is TRBD2 (7 bases). Germline V gives CDR1 SGHTA, CDR2 FQGNSA. CDR3 length: 18 residues. Trimming took off 5 bases at V and 4 bases at J, with 27 bases between the two ends. The CDR3: CASSPQGGGWGGRYEQYF. The CDR3 nucleotides are TGTGCCAGCAGCCCTCAGGGAGGGGGTTGGGGCGGGAGATACGAGCAGTACTTC. The variable domain in full, with the rest retrieved from reference TRBV7-2 and TRBJ2-7, is GAGVSQSPSNKVTEKGKDVELRCDPISGHTALYWYRQSLGQGLEFLIYFQGNSAPDKSGLPSDRFSAERTGGSVSTLTIQRTQQEDSAVYLCASSPQGGGWGGRYEQYFGPGTRLTVT.

The CDR3 here is CASSLAIQGQGTDTQYF. The CDR3 DNA is TGTGCCAGCAGCTTAGCAATCCAGGGACAGGGAACAGATACGCAGTATTTT. This chain joins TRBV7-9 and TRBJ2-3; the match to TRBD1 covers 9 bases. After removal of 0 bases from V and 3 bases from J, the junction contained 7 bases not matched to a gene. The CDR3 spans 17 residues. Germline CDR1 and CDR2: SEHNR and FQNEAQ (reference sequence).

This sequence joins TRBV2 and TRBJ2-1; 7 bases match TRBD2. The J segment lost 9 bases and the V segment lost 2 bases, leaving 4 bases of the junction unmatched. CDR3 size: 13 residues. CDR1 and CDR2 (germline): SNHLY, FYNNEI. CDR3 protein: CASSELGRGEQFF. In nucleotides, the CDR3 is TGTGCCAGCAGTGAATTGGGGAGGGGTGAGCAGTTCTTC.

As concerns this clone: The same CDR3 also results from other DNA sequences found in this sample. V gene TRBV29-1 combines with J gene TRBJ1-1; D unclear. CDR3 length equals 12 residues. Germline V gene lookup returns CDR1 SQVTM and CDR2 ANQGSEA. V lost 5 bases to trimming and J lost 1 base, with 8 bases between them. CDR3 residues: CSVKSGNTEAFF. For the CDR3, the DNA is TGCAGCGTTAAGTCGGGGAACACTGAAGCTTTCTTT.

This chain links TRBV7-9 with TRBJ1-1; TRBD1 aligns across 7 bases. Germline trimming cut 5 bases from V and 4 bases from J; bases unmatched to any gene: 4. Germline V gene lookup returns CDR1 SEHNR and CDR2 FQNEAQ (reference sequence). CDR3 size: 13 residues. In DNA, the CDR3 is TGTGCCAGCAGCAACAGGGGTGGCACTGAAGCTTTCTTT. This translates into CASSNRGGTEAFF.

The chain recombines TRBV4-3 with TRBJ2-6; D call uncertain. CDR3 length equals 15 residues. Per germline, CDR1 LGHNA and CDR2 YSLEER. V shed 4 bases and J shed 0 bases, with 7 bases lying between them. The DNA for the CDR3 is TGCGCCAGCAGCCGTAGAAGCTCTGGGGCCAACGTCCTGACTTTC. This encodes CASSRRSSGANVLTF.

This clone was seen a few times. Distinct nucleotide sequences in the sample also encode this CDR3. CDR3 in amino acids: CASSLLGSYEQYF. Written as DNA, the CDR3 is TGCGCCAGCAGCTTGTTGGGTTCCTACGAGCAGTACTTC. The chain employs TRBV5-1 and TRBJ2-7; D is unclear. This CDR3 contains 13 residues. CDR1 SGHRS and CDR2 YFSETQ come from the germline V gene. Trimming stripped 1 base from V and 1 base from J, with 6 bases between.